Sequencing of this T cell receptor (beta chain) was carried out in a study of response to subunit inactivated influenza vaccine. The CDR3 runs to 15 residues. Deletions cut 2 bases from V and 0 bases from J, with 9 bases between. CDR1 is SGHNT and CDR2 is YYREEE in the germline V gene (reference sequence). On this clonotype itself: What it binds is not known.

Overall study results and limits: Each seasonal influenza vaccination recruits few new T cells, the authors suggested.

TCRdb processed the RT-PCR reads anew with MiXCR; each CDR3 protein has one entry. The table records more than 200,000 distinct CDR3 sequences, about 12% of them present only once. This TCR was recovered from a man aged 45-60 years who received an inactivated influenza vaccine. The chain joins TRBV5-4 to TRBJ2-1, with D perhaps matching TRBD2 (5 bases). The source was non-naive T cells sorted from PBMCs, collected roughly 15 days before vaccination. The CDR3 DNA is TGTGCCAGCAGCTTTGACACTAGCTCCTACAATGAGCAGTTCTTC. Translated: CASSFDTSSYNEQFF.